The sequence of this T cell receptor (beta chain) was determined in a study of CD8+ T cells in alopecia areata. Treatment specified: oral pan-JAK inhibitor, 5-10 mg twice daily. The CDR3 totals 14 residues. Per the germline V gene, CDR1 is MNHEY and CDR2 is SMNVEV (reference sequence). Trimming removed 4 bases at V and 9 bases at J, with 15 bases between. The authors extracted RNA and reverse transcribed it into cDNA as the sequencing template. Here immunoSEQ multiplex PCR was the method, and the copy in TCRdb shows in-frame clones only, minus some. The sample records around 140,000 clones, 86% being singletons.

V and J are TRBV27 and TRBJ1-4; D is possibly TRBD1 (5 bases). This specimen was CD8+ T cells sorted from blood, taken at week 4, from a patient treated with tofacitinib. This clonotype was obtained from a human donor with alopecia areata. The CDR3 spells CASSSSGPRQKLFF. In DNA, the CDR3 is TGTGCCAGCAGTTCCTCGGGACCACGCCAAAAACTGTTTTTT.